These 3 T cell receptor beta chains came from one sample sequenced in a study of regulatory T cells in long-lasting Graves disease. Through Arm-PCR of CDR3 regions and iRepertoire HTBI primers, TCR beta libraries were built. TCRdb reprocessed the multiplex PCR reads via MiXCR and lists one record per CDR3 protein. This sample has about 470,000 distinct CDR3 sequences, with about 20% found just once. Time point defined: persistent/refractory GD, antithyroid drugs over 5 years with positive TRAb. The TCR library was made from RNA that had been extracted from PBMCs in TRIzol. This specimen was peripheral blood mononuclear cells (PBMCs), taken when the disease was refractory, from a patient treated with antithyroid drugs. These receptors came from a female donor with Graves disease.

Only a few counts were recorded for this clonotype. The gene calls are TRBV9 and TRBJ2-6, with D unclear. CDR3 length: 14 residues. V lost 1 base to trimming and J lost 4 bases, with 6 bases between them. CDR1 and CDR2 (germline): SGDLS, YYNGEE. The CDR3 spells CASSVTLGANVLTF. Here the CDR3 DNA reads TGTGCCAGCAGCGTAACTTTAGGGGCCAACGTCCTGACTTTC.

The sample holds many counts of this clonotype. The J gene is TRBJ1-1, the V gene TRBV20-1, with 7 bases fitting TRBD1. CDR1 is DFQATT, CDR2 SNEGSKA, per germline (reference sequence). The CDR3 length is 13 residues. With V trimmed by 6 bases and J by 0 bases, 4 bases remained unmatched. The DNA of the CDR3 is TGCAGTGCCCTGGGACAGATGAACACTGAAGCTTTCTTT. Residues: CSALGQMNTEAFF.

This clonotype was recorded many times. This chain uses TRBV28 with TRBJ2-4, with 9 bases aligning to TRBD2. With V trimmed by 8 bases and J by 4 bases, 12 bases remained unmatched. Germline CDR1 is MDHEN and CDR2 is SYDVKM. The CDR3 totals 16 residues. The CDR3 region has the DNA TGTGCCAGCGGAGGACTAGCGCAAACCTCTAAAAACATTCAGTACTTC. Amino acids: CASGGLAQTSKNIQYF.